This T cell receptor beta chain originates from a study of blood T cell repertoires in COVID-19. Method: immunoSEQ multiplex PCR; TCRdb's copy keeps in-frame clones and lacks some. The repertoire has approximately 350,000 clones, roughly 90% of them found once; the top ten carry more than 1%. Germline loops: CDR1 MNHEY, CDR2 SMNVEV (reference sequence). Unmatched junction bases numbered 5, after V lost 6 bases and J lost 7 bases. This CDR3 contains 13 residues. Material for sequencing was peripheral blood. The TCR comes from a man aged 35-49 years with acute or convalescent COVID-19. The chain joins TRBV27 to TRBJ2-7; TRBD1 matches at 11 bases. The DNA of the CDR3 is TGTGCCAGCAGGTGGACAGGGGGCATGGAGCAGTACTTC. Its translation: CASRWTGGMEQYF.